These 4 T cell receptor beta chains were sequenced from one sample in a study of regulatory T cells in long-lasting Graves disease. For TCR beta, libraries came from iRepertoire HTBI primers and Arm-PCR of CDR3 regions. TCRdb used MiXCR to reprocess the multiplex PCR reads, holding one entry per CDR3 protein. This sample has about 440,000 distinct CDR3 sequences, with roughly 17% found just once. The time point is: newly diagnosed GD, antithyroid drugs for less than 3 months. From RNA extracted from PBMCs, the TCR library was made. The sample was also reused in another study, on T cells in Graves' hyperthyroidism and ophthalmopathy.

This specimen was peripheral blood mononuclear cells (PBMCs), taken at new diagnosis, from a patient treated with antithyroid drugs. The receptor source for this set is a woman in her 30s with Graves disease.

The chain uses TRBV11-2 and TRBJ2-5, with TRBD2 identical over 8 bases. This CDR3 region has 13 residues. V was pared by 5 bases and J by 5 bases, with 4 bases of the junction left unmatched. Germline-derived CDR1 and CDR2 are SGHAT and FQNNGV. CDR3 residues: CASSPAGAETQYF. The CDR3 region has the DNA TGTGCCAGCAGCCCAGCGGGAGCGGAGACCCAGTACTTC.

This clonotype showed up just a few times. This may stem from a read error, because a much larger clone lies one nucleotide away. The V and J genes are TRBV7-3 and TRBJ2-1; the match to TRBD2 covers 14 bases. The CDR3 contains 16 residues. The germline V gene encodes CDR1 SGHTA and CDR2 FQGTGA. The CDR3: CVSSTGLAGVGAEQFF. CDR3 sequence (DNA): TGTGTCAGCAGCACGGGACTAGCGGGAGTTGGGGCTGAGCAGTTCTTC.

The table lists this clonotype with many counts. The chain recombines TRBV4-3 with TRBJ2-5, with D possibly TRBD1 on 5 matching bases. CDR3 length: 16 amino acids. Germline CDR1 reads LGHNA; CDR2 reads YSLEER. The V end was cut by 6 bases, the J end by 4 bases, with 21 bases between. The CDR3 region is CASRPSVRVKGETQYF. CDR3 nucleotide sequence: TGCGCCAGCAGACCCTCGGTCAGGGTCAAGGGAGAGACCCAGTACTTC.

In its sample, this clonotype was seen many times. This chain connects TRBV3-1 to TRBJ2-7; the D call may be TRBD1 or TRBD2 (5 bases each). V was trimmed by 0 bases and J by 6 bases, leaving 12 bases between them. Germline lookup yields CDR1 LGHDT and CDR2 YNNKEL (reference sequence). This CDR3 has 14 residues. The CDR3 nucleotides read TGTGCCAGCAGCCAAGATCCGGGGCTGCCCGAGCAGTACTTC. Translation: CASSQDPGLPEQYF.